These 5 T cell receptor beta chains originate from one sample sequenced in a study of CD8 T cells in ankylosing spondylitis. One entry per CDR3 protein, called by TCRdb with MiXCR from the 5' RACE reads. Here the sample spans some 150,000 distinct CDR3 sequences, over 9.5% being singletons. The sequenced sample consisted of blood, either unsorted or a sorted T cell fraction (not recorded which). These receptors were taken from a female donor with ankylosing spondylitis or in good health (not recorded which).

J is TRBJ2-3 and V is TRBV7-8, with D perhaps being TRBD1 or TRBD2 (6 bases each). The CDR3 covers 16 residues. Trimming left V 2 bases short and J 4 bases short, with 16 bases between. Germline CDR1 is SGHVS and CDR2 is FQNEAQ. CDR3 residues: CASSLSGAGLADTQYF. The CDR3, as DNA: TGTGCCAGCAGCTTATCGGGGGCCGGTTTGGCAGATACGCAGTATTTT.

For this clonotype: This may stem from a read error, because a much larger clone lies one nucleotide away. This chain connects TRBV20-1 to TRBJ1-2, with a weak D call TRBD1 (6 bases). The CDR3 loop spans 12 amino acids. CDR1 and CDR2 from the germline V gene are DFQATT and SNEGSKA (reference sequence). The DNA for the CDR3 is TGCAGTGCTAGTCTGGGGGGCTATGGCTACCCCTTC. It yields the protein CSASLGGYGYPF.

With regard to this clonotype: Possible read error: a much larger clone is one base away. The chain uses TRBV7-2 and TRBJ2-7; D is possibly TRBD1 (6 bases). This CDR3 region has 14 residues. Germline CDR1 reads SGHTA; CDR2 reads FQGNSA. DNA for the CDR3: TGTGCCAGCAGCAAGCAACAGGGCCTTGACGAGCAGTCCTTC. Translating gives CASSKQQGLDEQSF.

The chain has TRBV7-3 and TRBJ2-2; 7 nucleotides line up with TRBD1. V was pared by 4 bases and J by 3 bases, with 11 bases of the junction left unmatched. The CDR3 covers 17 residues. The germline CDR1 and CDR2 sequences are SGHTA and FQGTGA. CDR3 in DNA: TGTGCCAGCAGCTCCTCGGGATGGGACAGTTACACCGGGGAGCTGTTTTTT. Translated: CASSSSGWDSYTGELFF.

This rearrangement joins TRBV20-1 to TRBJ2-1, with 10 bases matching TRBD2. The germline gives CDR1 DFQATT, CDR2 SNEGSKA (reference sequence). V was clipped by 0 bases and J by 6 bases; unmatched bases: 5. CDR3 length: 15 amino acids. The CDR3 spells CSAREGTSVINEQFF. The CDR3 DNA follows: TGCAGTGCTAGAGAGGGGACTAGCGTAATCAATGAGCAGTTCTTC.